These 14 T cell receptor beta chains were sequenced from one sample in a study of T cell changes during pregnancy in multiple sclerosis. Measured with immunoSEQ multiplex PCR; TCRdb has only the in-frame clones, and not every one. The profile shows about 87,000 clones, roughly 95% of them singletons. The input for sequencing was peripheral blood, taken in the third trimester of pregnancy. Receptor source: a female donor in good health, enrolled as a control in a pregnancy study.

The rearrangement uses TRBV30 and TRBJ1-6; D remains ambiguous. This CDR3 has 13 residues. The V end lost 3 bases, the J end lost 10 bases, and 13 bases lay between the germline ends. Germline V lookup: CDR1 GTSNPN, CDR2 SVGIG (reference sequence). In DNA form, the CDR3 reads TGTGCCTGGAGGGGGAGTCTGGAGTCACCCCTCCACTTT. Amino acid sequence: CAWRGSLESPLHF.

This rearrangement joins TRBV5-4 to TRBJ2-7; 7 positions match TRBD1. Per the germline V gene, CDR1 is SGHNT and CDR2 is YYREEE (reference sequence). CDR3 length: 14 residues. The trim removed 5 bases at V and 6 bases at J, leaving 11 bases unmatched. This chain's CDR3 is CASSGQDLGAEQYF. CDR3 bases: TGTGCCAGCAGTGGACAGGACCTAGGTGCCGAGCAGTACTTC.

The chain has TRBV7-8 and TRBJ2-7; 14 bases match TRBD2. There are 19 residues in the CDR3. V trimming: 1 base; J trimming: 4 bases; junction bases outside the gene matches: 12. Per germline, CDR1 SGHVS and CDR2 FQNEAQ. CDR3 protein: CASSLGPSGLAGVVYEQYF. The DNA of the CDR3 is TGTGCCAGCAGCTTAGGACCCTCGGGACTAGCGGGAGTGGTTTACGAGCAGTACTTC. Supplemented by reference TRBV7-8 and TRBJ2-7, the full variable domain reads GAGVSQSPRYKVAKRGQDVALRCDPISGHVSLFWYQQALGQGPEFLTYFQNEAQLDKSGLPSDRFFAERPEGSVSTLKIQRTQQEDSAVYLCASSLGPSGLAGVVYEQYFGPGTRLTVT.

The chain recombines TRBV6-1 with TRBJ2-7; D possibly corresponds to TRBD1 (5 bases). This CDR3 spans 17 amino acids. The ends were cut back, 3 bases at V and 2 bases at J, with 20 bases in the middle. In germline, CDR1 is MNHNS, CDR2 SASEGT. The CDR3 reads CASSEKRTLHRTYEQYF. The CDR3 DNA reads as TGTGCCAGCAGTGAGAAAAGGACACTTCACCGGACCTACGAGCAGTACTTC.

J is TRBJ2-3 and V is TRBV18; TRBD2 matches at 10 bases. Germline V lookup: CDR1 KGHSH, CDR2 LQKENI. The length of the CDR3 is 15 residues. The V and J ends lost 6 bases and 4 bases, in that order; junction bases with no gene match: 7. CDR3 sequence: CASSPIAGGADTQYF. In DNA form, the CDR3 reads TGTGCCAGCTCGCCCATAGCGGGAGGTGCAGATACGCAGTATTTT.

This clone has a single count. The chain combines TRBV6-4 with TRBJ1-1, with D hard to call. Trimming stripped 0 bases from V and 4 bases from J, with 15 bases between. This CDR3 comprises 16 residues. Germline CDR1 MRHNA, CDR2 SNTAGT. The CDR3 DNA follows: TGTGCCAGCAGTGACTCGATATCGGCAGGCCCCACTGAAGCTTTCTTT. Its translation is CASSDSISAGPTEAFF.

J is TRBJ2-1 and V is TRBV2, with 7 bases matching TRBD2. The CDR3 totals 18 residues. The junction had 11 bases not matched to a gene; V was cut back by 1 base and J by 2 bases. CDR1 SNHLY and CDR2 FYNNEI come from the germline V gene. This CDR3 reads CASSEGPLSGGPYNEQFF. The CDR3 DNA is TGTGCCAGCAGTGAAGGCCCCCTCTCGGGAGGACCCTACAATGAGCAGTTCTTC.

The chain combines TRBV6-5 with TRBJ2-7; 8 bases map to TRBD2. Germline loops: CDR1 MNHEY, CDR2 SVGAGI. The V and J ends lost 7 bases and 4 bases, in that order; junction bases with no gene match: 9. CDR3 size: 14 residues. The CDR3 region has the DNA TGTGCCAGCAATCGGGGGGGAGGGGGGTACGAGCAGTACTTC. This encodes CASNRGGGGYEQYF.

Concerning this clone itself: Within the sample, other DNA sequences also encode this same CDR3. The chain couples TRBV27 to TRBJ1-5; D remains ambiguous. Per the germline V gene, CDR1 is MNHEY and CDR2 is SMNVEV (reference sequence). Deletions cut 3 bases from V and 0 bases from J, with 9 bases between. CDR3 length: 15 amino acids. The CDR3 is CASSFSRDSNQPQHF. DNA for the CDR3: TGTGCCAGCAGTTTTTCCCGGGATAGCAATCAGCCCCAGCATTTT.

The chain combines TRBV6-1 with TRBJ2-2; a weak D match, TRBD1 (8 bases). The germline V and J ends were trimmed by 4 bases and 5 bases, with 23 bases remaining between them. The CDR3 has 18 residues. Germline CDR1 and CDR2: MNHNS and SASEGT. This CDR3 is CASSARTGGGLGTGELFF. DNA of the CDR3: TGTGCCAGCAGTGCTCGAACAGGGGGAGGACTAGGAACCGGGGAGCTGTTTTTT.

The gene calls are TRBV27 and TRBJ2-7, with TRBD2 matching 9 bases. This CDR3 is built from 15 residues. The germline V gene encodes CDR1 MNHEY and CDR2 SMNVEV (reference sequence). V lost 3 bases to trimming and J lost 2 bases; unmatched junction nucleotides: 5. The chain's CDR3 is CASSFGLARAYEQYF. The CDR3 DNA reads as TGTGCCAGCAGTTTCGGACTAGCGCGGGCCTACGAGCAGTACTTC.

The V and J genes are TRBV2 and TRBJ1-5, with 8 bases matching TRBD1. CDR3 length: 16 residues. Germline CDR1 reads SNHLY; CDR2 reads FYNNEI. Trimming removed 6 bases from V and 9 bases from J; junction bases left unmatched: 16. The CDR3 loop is CASSSPTGTGNRPQHF. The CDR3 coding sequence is TGTGCCAGCAGCTCGCCGACCGGGACAGGCAATAGGCCCCAGCATTTT.

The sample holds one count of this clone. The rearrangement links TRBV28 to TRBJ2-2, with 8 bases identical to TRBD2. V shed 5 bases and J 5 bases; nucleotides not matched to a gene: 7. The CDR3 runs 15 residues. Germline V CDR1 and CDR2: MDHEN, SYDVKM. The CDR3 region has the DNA TGTGCCAGCAGTCCGGGACTAGAAGAAACCGGGGAGCTGTTTTTT. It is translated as CASSPGLEETGELFF.

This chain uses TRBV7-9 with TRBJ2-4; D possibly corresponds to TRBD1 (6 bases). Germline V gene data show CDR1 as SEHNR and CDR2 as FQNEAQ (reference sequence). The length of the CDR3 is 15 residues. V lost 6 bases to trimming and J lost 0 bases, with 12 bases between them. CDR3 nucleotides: TGTGCCAGCAGTGGGGGACAACTAGCCAAAAACATTCAGTACTTC. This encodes CASSGGQLAKNIQYF.